This TCR beta chain emerged from a study of blood T cells in healthy people across ages. Peripheral blood was drawn, approximately 9.5 milliliters per donor. PCR was performed a second time for roughly 6 to 12 cycles using a sample-barcoded 5' primer and a J-beta primer mix. Researchers report that a template-switch adaptor with 12 random nucleotides tagged each cDNA molecule. TCRdb used MiXCR to reprocess the 5' RACE reads, holding one entry per CDR3 protein. The sample consists of hundreds of thousands of distinct CDR3 sequences, around 43% of them appearing once. Points from the study as a whole: Long-lived donors exceeded aged donors in naive CD4+ cells and diversity.

From germline, CDR1 is DFQATT and CDR2 SNEGSKA (reference sequence). The ends lost 3 bases at V and 10 bases at J; junction bases unmatched: 9. The CDR3 extends over 13 amino acids. The count of this clonotype is one. Its antigen is as yet unknown. A read error may explain this, as a much larger clone is one base away. This TCR was sampled from an elderly man in good health. The J gene is TRBJ2-1, the V gene TRBV20-1; 7 bases map to TRBD2. Sequencing was carried out using blood. For the CDR3, the DNA is TGCAGTGCTAGGCGGGGGAACTTATACGAGCAGTTCTTC. It yields the protein CSARRGNLYEQFF.